This TCR beta chain was sequenced in a study of CD8 T cells in Susac syndrome. Random hexamers were used to reverse transcribe 0.5 to 1 ug of RNA. Amplification of TCR beta CDR3 by immunoSEQ multiplex PCR spanned 54 Vbeta and 13 Jbeta. Each CDR3 protein is one row after TCRdb ran MiXCR on the immunoSEQ multiplex PCR reads. The sample yields approximately 180,000 distinct CDR3 sequences, roughly nine tenths seen once. CDR1 SGHAT and CDR2 FQNNGV come from the germline V gene. V was shortened by 8 bases and J by 4 bases, with 11 bases between the two germline ends. The length of the CDR3 is 12 residues. The sample comprised CD4+ T cells from PBMCs. The V call is TRBV11-2, the J call TRBJ2-5, with D possibly called TRBD1 or TRBD2 (5 bases each). The receptor was isolated from a human donor with Susac syndrome. In nucleotides, the CDR3 is TGTGCCAGCGGCCGGGACCCAGAGACCCAGTACTTC. This encodes CASGRDPETQYF.